This T cell receptor beta chain was profiled in a study of cytomegalovirus exposure and HLA in healthy donors. Study overall: There were under 140 million unique TCR beta sequences, drawn from approximately 180 million T cells, in an earlier analysis.

60 Vbeta and 13 Jbeta primers were used in PCR. Here immunoSEQ multiplex PCR was the method, and the copy in TCRdb shows in-frame clones only, minus some. The data hold around 110,000 clones, with around 62% observed a single time. Trimming removed 3 bases at V and 5 bases at J, with 8 bases between. The length of the CDR3 is 14 residues. Germline assignment: CDR1 MNHEY and CDR2 SMNVEV (reference sequence). The study's findings and limits: In an earlier analysis, productive rearrangement rates for most beta V segments clustered near 87% or 30%. For presence/absence analyses, sequencing depth was assumed to be roughly uniform across donors.

Remarks on this clone: Its antigen is still unknown.

This chain connects TRBV27 to TRBJ1-6; D ambiguous. The TCR sequence derives from a woman aged 40 to 50 in good health and CMV-seropositive. Sequenced input: PBMCs. The CDR3 reads CASSFWRDNSPLHF. The CDR3 bases are TGTGCCAGCAGTTTTTGGAGAGATAATTCACCCCTCCACTTT.